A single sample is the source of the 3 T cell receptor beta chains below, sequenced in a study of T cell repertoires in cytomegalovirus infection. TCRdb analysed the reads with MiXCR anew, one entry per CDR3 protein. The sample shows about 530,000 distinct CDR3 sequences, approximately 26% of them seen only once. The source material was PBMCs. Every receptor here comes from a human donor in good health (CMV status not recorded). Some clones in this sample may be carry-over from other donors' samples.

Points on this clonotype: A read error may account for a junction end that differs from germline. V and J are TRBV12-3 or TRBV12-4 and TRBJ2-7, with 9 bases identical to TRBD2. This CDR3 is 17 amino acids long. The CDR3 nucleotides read TGTGTCAGCAGTAAAATCGGTGCGGGACTAGCTCAGAACGAGCAGTACTTC. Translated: CVSSKIGAGLAQNEQYF.

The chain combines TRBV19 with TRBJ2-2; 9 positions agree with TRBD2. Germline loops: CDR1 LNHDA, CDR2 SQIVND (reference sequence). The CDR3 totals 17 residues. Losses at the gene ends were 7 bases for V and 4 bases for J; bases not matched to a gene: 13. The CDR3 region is CASMYSSLAGRTGELFF. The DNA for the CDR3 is TGTGCCAGTATGTATAGTAGCCTAGCGGGACGCACCGGGGAGCTGTTTTTT.

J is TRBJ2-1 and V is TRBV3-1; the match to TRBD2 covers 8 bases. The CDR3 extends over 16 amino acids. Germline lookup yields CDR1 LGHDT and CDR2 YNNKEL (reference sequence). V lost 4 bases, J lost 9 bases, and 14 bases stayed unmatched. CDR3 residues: CASSLGRADLDGEQFF. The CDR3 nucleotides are TGTGCCAGCAGCCTCGGGAGGGCGGACTTGGACGGTGAGCAGTTCTTC.